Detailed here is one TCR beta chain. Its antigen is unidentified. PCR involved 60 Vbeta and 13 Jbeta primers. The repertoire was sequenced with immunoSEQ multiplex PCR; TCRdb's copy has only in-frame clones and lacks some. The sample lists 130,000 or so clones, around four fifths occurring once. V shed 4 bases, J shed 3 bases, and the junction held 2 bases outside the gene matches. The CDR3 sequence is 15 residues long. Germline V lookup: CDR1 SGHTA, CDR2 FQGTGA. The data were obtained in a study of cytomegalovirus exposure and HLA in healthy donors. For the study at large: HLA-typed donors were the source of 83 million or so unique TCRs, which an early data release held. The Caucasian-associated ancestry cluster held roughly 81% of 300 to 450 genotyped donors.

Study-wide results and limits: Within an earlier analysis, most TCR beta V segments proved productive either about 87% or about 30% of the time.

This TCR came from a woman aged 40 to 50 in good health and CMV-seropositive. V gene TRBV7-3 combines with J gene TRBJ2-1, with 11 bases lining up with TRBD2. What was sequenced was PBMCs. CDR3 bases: TGTGCCAGCAGCTCCGGGACTAGCGGCTACAATGAGCAGTTCTTC. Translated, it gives CASSSGTSGYNEQFF.